This TCR beta chain was identified during a study of T cells in Graves' hyperthyroidism and ophthalmopathy. At the level of the study: Pretreatment peripheral blood was obtained at initial diagnosis.

It was RNA transcripts that yielded the amplified TCR beta CDR3 regions. HTBI primers were used for first-round RT-PCR of the TCR CDR3. MiXCR, applied by TCRdb to the multiplex PCR reads, yields one record per CDR3 protein. Of 95,000 to 110,000 distinct CDR3 sequences listed, 47% are singletons. The patients, who ranged from 18 to 65 in age, presented with newly diagnosed hyperthyroidism lasting under 2 months. This CDR3 has 15 amino acids. The germline V gene has CDR1 SGDLS and CDR2 YYNGEE. This clonotype was sampled from a man aged 35 to 55 with Graves' hyperthyroidism. This chain uses TRBV9 with TRBJ2-1; 11 bases map to TRBD2. Sequencing was done on a sample of blood. The CDR3 DNA is TGTGCTAGAGATCGGCTAGCGGGAGGTAGGGGTGAGCAGTTCTTC. Residues: CARDRLAGGRGEQFF.